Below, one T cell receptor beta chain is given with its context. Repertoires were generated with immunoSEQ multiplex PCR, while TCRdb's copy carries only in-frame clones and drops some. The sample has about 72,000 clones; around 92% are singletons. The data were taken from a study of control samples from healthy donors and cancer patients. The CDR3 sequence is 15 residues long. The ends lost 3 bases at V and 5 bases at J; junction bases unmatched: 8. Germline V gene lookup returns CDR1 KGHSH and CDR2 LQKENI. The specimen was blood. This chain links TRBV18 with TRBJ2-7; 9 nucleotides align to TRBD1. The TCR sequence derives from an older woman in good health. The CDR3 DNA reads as TGTGCCAGCTCACCTCAGGCGGGACAGGGTGACGAGCAGTACTTC. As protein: CASSPQAGQGDEQYF.